Included here is one T cell receptor beta chain sequence, with context. These data come from a study of T cell changes during pregnancy in multiple sclerosis. Germline lookup yields CDR1 MNHNS and CDR2 SASEGT. J was trimmed by 5 bases and V by 4 bases; bases with no gene match: 8. This CDR3 has 15 amino acids. Using immunoSEQ multiplex PCR, the repertoire was profiled, and TCRdb retains in-frame clones only, with some absent. Here the sample spans about 32,000 clones, roughly nine tenths being singletons. The source material was CD8+ T cells from peripheral blood mononuclear cells, sampled in the third trimester of pregnancy. The chain joins TRBV6-1 to TRBJ2-7; 10 bases agree with TRBD2. This receptor was identified in a female donor with multiple sclerosis, enrolled in a pregnancy study. The CDR3 bases are TGTGCCAGCAGTGGCCAAGCGGGGGGGCCCCACGAGCAGTACTTC. As protein: CASSGQAGGPHEQYF.